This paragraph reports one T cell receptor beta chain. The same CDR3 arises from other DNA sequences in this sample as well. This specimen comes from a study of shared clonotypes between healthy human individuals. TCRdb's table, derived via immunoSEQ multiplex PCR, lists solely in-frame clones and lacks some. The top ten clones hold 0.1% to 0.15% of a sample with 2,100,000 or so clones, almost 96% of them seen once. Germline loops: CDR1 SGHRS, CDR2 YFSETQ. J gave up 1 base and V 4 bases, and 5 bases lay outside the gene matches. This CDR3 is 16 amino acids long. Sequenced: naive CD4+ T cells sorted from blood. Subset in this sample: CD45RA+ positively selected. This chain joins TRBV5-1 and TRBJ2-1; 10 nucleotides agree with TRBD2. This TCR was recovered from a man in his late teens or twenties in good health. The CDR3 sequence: CASSLGAGGSYNEQFF. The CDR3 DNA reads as TGCGCCAGCAGCCTTGGAGCGGGAGGGTCCTACAATGAGCAGTTCTTC.